The 26 T cell receptor beta chains in this list originate from one sample, sequenced in a study of T cell repertoires in cytomegalovirus infection. TCRdb redid the calling of the reads with MiXCR, one entry per CDR3 protein. The sample records about 300,000 distinct CDR3 sequences, around 9.6% being singletons. Sequenced input: PBMCs. The source of these receptors is a human donor in good health (CMV status not recorded). Some clones in this sample may be carry-over from other donors' samples.

As regards this clonotype: One base away lies a much larger clone, so this may be a sequencing read error. The chain carries TRBV3-1 and TRBJ1-1; D unclear. This CDR3 is built from 15 residues. Germline V gene data show CDR1 as LGHDT and CDR2 as YNNKEL (reference sequence). DNA of the CDR3: TGTACCAGCAGCCAAGATCTTCTCCGGAACACTGAAGCTTTCTTT. Translating it yields CTSSQDLLRNTEAFF.

This clonotype was observed a few times. This chain connects TRBV10-3 to TRBJ1-1, with no clear D. V lost 8 bases and J lost 3, with 7 bases in between. Germline V gene lookup returns CDR1 ENHRY and CDR2 SYGVKD. The CDR3 sequence is 11 residues long. Written as DNA, the CDR3 is TGTGCCATCCGTAGGGACACTGAAGCTTTCTTT. Translated, it gives CAIRRDTEAFF.

This clonotype was counted between two and nine times. The chain is built from TRBV28 and TRBJ2-1; 11 nucleotides agree with TRBD2. The CDR3 spans 16 residues. Per the germline V gene, CDR1 is MDHEN and CDR2 is SYDVKM. J lost 4 bases, V lost 2 bases, and 4 bases had no gene match. CDR3 amino acids: CASSLIGLAGYNEQFF. The CDR3 coding sequence is TGTGCCAGCAGTTTAATAGGACTAGCGGGTTACAATGAGCAGTTCTTC.

The CDR3 region has the DNA TGCAGTGCTACCCACCGGGGGGCGCTCGACTATGGCTACACCTTC. Amino acid sequence: CSATHRGALDYGYTF. The rearrangement links TRBV20-1 to TRBJ1-2; D may be TRBD1 (6 bases). The V end lost 4 bases, the J end lost 3 bases, and 18 bases lay between the germline ends. CDR1 is DFQATT, CDR2 SNEGSKA, per germline (reference sequence). The CDR3 has 15 residues.

This clonotype showed up many times. CDR3 coding DNA: TGTGCCAGCACCATTGGGCTTCCCGGGACCTACGAGCAGTACGTC. It translates to CASTIGLPGTYEQYV. The chain links TRBV2 to TRBJ2-7, with D possibly TRBD2 on 5 matching bases. Germline V lookup: CDR1 SNHLY, CDR2 FYNNEI. V lost 7 bases and J 2 bases, leaving 18 bases between the germline ends. The CDR3 runs to 15 residues.

In this sample, this clonotype turned up many times. The chain combines TRBV6-1 with TRBJ1-3; D uncertain. Germline V gives CDR1 MNHNS, CDR2 SASEGT. There are 13 residues in the CDR3. V shed 6 bases and J shed 2 bases, with 8 bases lying between them. The CDR3 here is CASRTPAGNTIYF. As DNA, the CDR3 is TGTGCCAGCAGGACACCCGCTGGAAACACCATATATTTT.

This clonotype was seen ten or more times. This chain uses TRBV12-3 or TRBV12-4 with TRBJ1-2, with TRBD1 matching 7 bases. This CDR3 region has 16 residues. Germline trimming cut 6 bases from V and 7 bases from J; bases unmatched to any gene: 17. The CDR3 protein is CASSRTPRTGQGGYTF. The CDR3 bases are TGTGCCAGCAGCCGGACTCCCAGGACAGGCCAGGGTGGCTACACCTTC.

In this sample, this clonotype turned up many times. The chain is built from TRBV11-2 and TRBJ2-5; D possibly corresponds to TRBD2 (6 bases). Per the germline V gene, CDR1 is SGHAT and CDR2 is FQNNGV. This CDR3 is 13 amino acids long. V was shortened by 5 bases and J by 5 bases, with 12 bases between the two germline ends. CDR3 DNA sequence: TGTGCCAGCAGCCGAATGGGACTCGAGACCCAGTACTTC. Translation gives CASSRMGLETQYF.

The sample holds many counts of this clonotype. The chain carries TRBV29-1 and TRBJ2-1, with D possibly being TRBD1 (6 bases). Germline V gene lookup returns CDR1 SQVTM and CDR2 ANQGSEA. The CDR3 spans 14 residues. The V end was cut by 3 bases, the J end by 6 bases, with 15 bases between. The CDR3 bases are TGCAGCGTTGATCCGGGACACCAGACCAATGAGCAGTTCTTC. Amino acids: CSVDPGHQTNEQFF.

This clonotype occurred many times. The J gene is TRBJ1-1, the V gene TRBV5-4, with a tentative D call TRBD1 (5 bases). The CDR3 totals 12 residues. Germline V gene sequence: CDR1 SGHNT, CDR2 YYREEE (reference sequence). Trimming took 7 bases from V and 4 from J, leaving 11 bases between them. The CDR3 protein is CASGGKVTEAFF. Here the CDR3 DNA reads TGTGCCAGCGGGGGAAAGGTCACTGAAGCTTTCTTT. Together with reference TRBV5-4 and TRBJ1-1, the CDR3 gives the full variable domain: ETGVTQSPTHLIKTRGQQVTLRCSSQSGHNTVSWYQQALGQGPQFIFQYYREEENGRGNFPPRFSGLQFPNYSSELNVNALELDDSALYLCASGGKVTEAFFGQGTRLTVV.

This clonotype came up many times. The chain combines TRBV2 with TRBJ1-4; 9 bases match TRBD1. The length of the CDR3 is 16 residues. J lost 6 bases, V lost 6 bases, and 11 bases had no gene match. Germline CDR1 SNHLY, CDR2 FYNNEI. CDR3 coding DNA: TGTGCCAGCAGCCGGGGCGGGACAGGGCCGTATGAAAAACTGTTTTTT. This encodes CASSRGGTGPYEKLFF.

V and J are TRBV12-3 or TRBV12-4 and TRBJ2-5; no definite D call. V shed 1 base and J shed 4 bases, with 13 bases lying between them. This CDR3 is built from 15 residues. The CDR3 DNA follows: TGTGCCAGCAGTTTAGACGTAGGCCCCATAGAGACCCAGTACTTC. Translating gives CASSLDVGPIETQYF.

The chain combines TRBV12-3 or TRBV12-4 with TRBJ2-4; TRBD2 might be the D (6 bases). V was cut by 5 bases and J by 7 bases, with 12 bases left in between. The CDR3 totals 13 residues. CDR3 in amino acids: CASSPGGANIQYF. The CDR3, as DNA: TGTGCCAGCAGTCCCGGGGGAGCGAACATTCAGTACTTC.

This clonotype has ten or more counts. The chain carries TRBV7-9 and TRBJ1-6; D might be TRBD1 (5 bases). Trimming left V 0 bases short and J 8 bases short, with 8 bases between. Germline V gene lookup returns CDR1 SEHNR and CDR2 FQNEAQ (reference sequence). This CDR3 contains 14 residues. The CDR3 loop reads CASSLAGVDSPLHF. The CDR3 DNA sequence: TGTGCCAGCAGCTTAGCAGGGGTGGATTCACCCCTCCACTTT.

The chain is built from TRBV20-1 and TRBJ2-7; the match to TRBD2 covers 11 bases. The CDR3 runs to 13 residues. Germline trimming cut 0 bases from V and 10 bases from J; bases unmatched to any gene: 5. The germline V gene encodes CDR1 DFQATT and CDR2 SNEGSKA (reference sequence). The DNA of the CDR3 is TGCAGTGCTAGAGACACTAGCGGGAGACCCCAGTACGTC. It yields the protein CSARDTSGRPQYV.

This clonotype showed up just a few times. This chain connects TRBV20-1 to TRBJ2-7; the match to TRBD2 covers 11 bases. The CDR3 has 15 residues. Per the germline V gene, CDR1 is DFQATT and CDR2 is SNEGSKA (reference sequence). Germline trimming cut 5 bases from V and 2 bases from J; bases unmatched to any gene: 8. The CDR3 DNA reads as TGCAGTGCTCCGACTAGCGGGGTCTACCCCTACGAGCAGTACGTC. Translated: CSAPTSGVYPYEQYV.

The table lists this clonotype with many counts. The chain recombines TRBV28 with TRBJ1-5, with TRBD1 identical over 12 bases. Germline trimming cut 2 bases from V and 5 bases from J; bases unmatched to any gene: 10. The germline gives CDR1 MDHEN, CDR2 SYDVKM. The CDR3 has 18 amino acids. CDR3 DNA: TGTGCCAGCAGTTTAACGGCTCGGGGGACAGGGGGCCATCAGCCCCAGCATTTT. Translation: CASSLTARGTGGHQPQHF.

This clonotype was observed at least ten times. V usage is TRBV29-1 and J usage is TRBJ2-6, with D uncertain. CDR3 size: 13 residues. The V and J ends lost 7 bases and 0 bases respectively, with 7 bases between them. CDR1 is SQVTM and CDR2 is ANQGSEA in the germline V gene. The CDR3 protein is CSAPISGANVLTF. DNA of the CDR3: TGCAGCGCCCCCATCTCTGGGGCCAACGTCCTGACTTTC.

Written as DNA, the CDR3 is TGTGCCAGCAGCACGACAGGGTACATGGATCAGCCCCAGCATTTT. This codes for CASSTTGYMDQPQHF. The chain couples TRBV9 to TRBJ1-5; TRBD1 aligns across 7 bases. The CDR3 sequence is 15 residues long. Looked up from germline, CDR1 is SGDLS and CDR2 is YYNGEE. The ends lost 4 bases at V and 5 bases at J; junction bases unmatched: 9. The whole variable domain, remainder taken from reference TRBV9 and TRBJ1-5, is DSGVTQTPKHLITATGQRVTLRCSPRSGDLSVYWYQQSLDQGLQFLIQYYNGEERAKGNILERFSAQQFPDLHSELNLSSLELGDSALYFCASSTTGYMDQPQHFGDGTRLSIL.

Many counts were recorded for this clonotype. J is TRBJ2-1 and V is TRBV7-2; 11 nucleotides line up with TRBD1. CDR1 and CDR2 from the germline V gene are SGHTA and FQGNSA. The CDR3 is 15 residues long. Trimming removed 5 bases from V and 4 bases from J; junction bases left unmatched: 4. Here the CDR3 DNA reads TGTGCCAGCAGCCAGGGACAGGGGGGGTACAATGAGCAGTTCTTC. Protein: CASSQGQGGYNEQFF.

In its sample, this clonotype was seen many times. CDR3 bases: TGTGCCAGCCTCAAGTCGTGGAATTCACCCCTCCACTTT. Its translation is CASLKSWNSPLHF. The V and J genes are TRBV7-8 and TRBJ1-6; no clear D gene. Germline assignment: CDR1 SGHVS and CDR2 FQNEAQ. Trimming took 8 bases from V and 7 from J, leaving 12 bases between them. The CDR3 runs to 13 residues.

The chain recombines TRBV29-1 with TRBJ2-6; D not certain. The CDR3 runs to 12 residues. Trimming took off 4 bases at V and 3 bases at J, with 4 bases between the two ends. Germline V lookup: CDR1 SQVTM, CDR2 ANQGSEA. This CDR3 is CSVVGGANVLTF. The DNA of the CDR3 is TGCAGCGTTGTCGGTGGGGCCAACGTCCTGACTTTC. The full variable domain, its missing parts supplied by reference TRBV29-1 and TRBJ2-6, is SAVISQKPSRDICQRGTSLTIQCQVDSQVTMMFWYRQQPGQSLTLIATANQGSEATYESGFVIDKFPISRPNLTFSTLTVSNMSPEDSSIYLCSVVGGANVLTFGAGSRLTVL.

This clonotype came up a few times. The V and J genes are TRBV20-1 and TRBJ2-5; TRBD2 agrees at 11 bases. This CDR3 is 15 amino acids long. Unmatched junction bases numbered 7, after V lost 5 bases and J lost 2 bases. The V gene's germline CDR1 is DFQATT and CDR2 SNEGSKA (reference sequence). The CDR3, as DNA: TGCAGTGCTGAGAGACTAGCGGGGCGACAAGAGACCCAGTACTTC. Translation: CSAERLAGRQETQYF.

A word on this clonotype: A read error may be the cause here, since a much bigger clone is one base away. J is TRBJ1-1 and V is TRBV10-3; D call uncertain. Germline V gives CDR1 ENHRY, CDR2 SYGVKD. This CDR3 is 13 amino acids long. Trimming removed 5 bases at V and 1 base at J, with 8 bases between. The CDR3 region has the DNA TGTGCCATCAGTCCGAACTCGAACACTGAAGCTTTCTTT. Amino acid sequence: CAISPNSNTEAFF.

This clonotype has at least ten counts. The chain is built from TRBV7-9 and TRBJ1-2; no clear D gene. The CDR3 is 13 residues long. V lost 5 bases, J lost 1 base, and 8 bases lay in between. Germline loops: CDR1 SEHNR, CDR2 FQNEAQ (reference sequence). The CDR3 spells CASSQLRNYGYTF. In DNA form, the CDR3 reads TGTGCCAGCAGCCAGTTACGTAACTATGGCTACACCTTC.

The sample holds many counts of this clonotype. The chain has TRBV7-9 and TRBJ2-2; tentative D call: TRBD1 (5 bases). Germline CDR1 is SEHNR and CDR2 is FQNEAQ (reference sequence). Trimming took off 3 bases at V and 4 bases at J, with 18 bases between the two ends. The CDR3 is made up of 17 amino acids. CDR3 protein: CASSFELRQTSTGELFF. The CDR3 DNA is TGTGCCAGCAGCTTCGAGTTAAGACAGACCAGCACCGGGGAGCTGTTTTTT.